This T cell receptor (beta chain) was profiled in a study of blood T cell repertoires in COVID-19. The overall study: The origin of the acute and convalescent COVID-19 samples was the United States, Italy and Spain. PBMCs, B-cell-depleted T cells, or T cells provided the cDNA or gDNA that made up the material.

This clone showed up just a few times. Assignment of participants to cohorts was predicated upon participant-reported clinical history. TCRdb keeps only in-frame clones here, not all; method: immunoSEQ multiplex PCR. This table has approximately 190,000 clones, about 80% appearing once. The sequenced material came from PBMCs or T cells enriched from blood (not recorded which). This TCR derives from a man aged 35 to 55 who had recovered from COVID-19.

The CDR3, as DNA: TGTGCCAGCAGCTCTCCCTCGGTCGGAGTGACTGAAGCTTTCTTT. Its protein product is CASSSPSVGVTEAFF. The chain couples TRBV7-9 to TRBJ1-1, with D unresolved. CDR3 length: 15 amino acids. Germline values: CDR1 SEHNR, CDR2 FQNEAQ (reference sequence). Deletions cut 4 bases from V and 5 bases from J, with 17 bases between.